The 3 T cell receptor beta chains reported below all come from one sample, sequenced in a study of blood T cell repertoires in COVID-19. Data came from immunoSEQ multiplex PCR; TCRdb stores just in-frame clones and leaves some out. This sample has 62,000 or so clones, with approximately 78% found just once. Source material: peripheral blood. These receptors were taken from a man in his fifties or sixties with COVID-19, enrolled during active disease.

The chain carries TRBV21-1 and TRBJ2-2; the table calls TRBD2, which could not be checked here. TRBV21-1 is tagged as a pseudogene. This CDR3 region has 16 residues. The CDR3 here is CARPRTLTLDTGELFF. DNA of the CDR3: TGTGCCCGCCCCAGGACTCTAACTTTGGACACCGGGGAGCTGTTTTTT.

The count of this clone is one. The chain has TRBV30 and TRBJ2-1; TRBD1 aligns across 7 bases. The V segment lost 1 base and the J segment 4 bases; nucleotides outside the gene matches: 7. This CDR3 has 15 amino acids. Germline-derived CDR1 and CDR2 are GTSNPN and SVGIG (reference sequence). The CDR3 DNA is TGTGCCTGGAGTGGAGGCACAGGGGAGTACAATGAGCAGTTCTTC. It is translated as CAWSGGTGEYNEQFF. The full variable domain, in which reference TRBV30 and TRBJ2-1 provide the parts outside the CDR3, is SQTIHQWPATLVQPVGSPLSLECTVEGTSNPNLYWYRQAAGRGLQLLFYSVGIGQISSEVPQNLSASRPQDRQFILSSKKLLLSDSGFYLCAWSGGTGEYNEQFFGPGTRLTVL.

This chain links TRBV12-3 or TRBV12-4 with TRBJ1-2, with no clear D. The CDR3 totals 12 residues. Trimming removed 3 bases from V and 7 bases from J, with 9 bases in between. In DNA form, the CDR3 reads TGTGCCAGCAGTTTTGGGCAGTCTGGCTACACCTTC. Protein: CASSFGQSGYTF.